Below, 14 T cell receptor beta chains from the same sample are listed, as sequenced in a study of T cells in localized non-small cell lung cancer. Sequencing was performed with immunoSEQ multiplex PCR; in TCRdb, only in-frame clones are kept and a portion is missing. Among about 53,000 clones listed, roughly 84% were seen once. The sample consisted of peripheral blood mononuclear cells, taken before any cancer treatment. The receptors were gathered from a man aged 40 to 69 with stage III lung adenocarcinoma.

J is TRBJ2-7 and V is TRBV6-5; TRBD2 agrees at 8 bases. The length of the CDR3 is 15 residues. Germline CDR1 is MNHEY and CDR2 is SVGAGI. Unmatched junction bases numbered 4, after V lost 0 bases and J lost 3 bases. The DNA for the CDR3 is TGTGCCAGCAGTTACTCGGAAGCGGGGGTCTACGAGCAGTACTTC. Amino acids: CASSYSEAGVYEQYF.

This clone occurred once. The CDR3 DNA follows: TGTGCCAGCAGCCCCCTGGGGTCCAATCAGCCCCAGCATTTT. This sequence encodes CASSPLGSNQPQHF. This rearrangement joins TRBV7-2 to TRBJ1-5, with D unresolved. Germline V gives CDR1 SGHTA, CDR2 FQGNSA. Trimming cost V 5 bases and J 3 bases, with 11 bases left between them. The CDR3 consists of 14 residues.

The chain links TRBV13 to TRBJ2-7, with D unclear. Germline V gene lookup returns CDR1 PRHDT and CDR2 FYEKMQ (reference sequence). V was pared by 3 bases and J by 0 bases, with 9 bases between. CDR3 length equals 14 residues. The CDR3 region is CASSFTPTSYEQYF. Written as DNA, the CDR3 is TGTGCCAGCAGCTTTACCCCTACCTCCTACGAGCAGTACTTC.

The chain employs TRBV5-6 and TRBJ2-1; D gene unclear. The CDR3 is 12 amino acids. V was trimmed by 2 bases and J by 5 bases, leaving 5 bases between them. Germline loops: CDR1 SGHDT, CDR2 YYEEEE. CDR3 bases: TGTGCCAGCAGCTTATCGGACAATGAGCAGTTCTTC. It specifies CASSLSDNEQFF.

The gene calls are TRBV30 and TRBJ1-4; D possibly corresponds to TRBD1 (6 bases). This CDR3 spans 15 amino acids. Germline lookup yields CDR1 GTSNPN and CDR2 SVGIG (reference sequence). Trimming took off 1 base at V and 7 bases at J, with 16 bases between the two ends. In DNA form, the CDR3 reads TGTGCCTGGAGTGCCTGGGGGCAGGGAAGTGAAAAACTGTTTTTT. As protein: CAWSAWGQGSEKLFF.

This clone was seen only once. The chain employs TRBV19 and TRBJ2-1, with unresolved D. With 4 bases removed from V and 8 bases from J, the gap between germline ends came to 6 bases. This CDR3 spans 11 amino acids. CDR1 is LNHDA, CDR2 SQIVND, per germline (reference sequence). CDR3 sequence reads: CASSTEDEQFF. CDR3 coding DNA: TGTGCCAGTAGTACAGAAGATGAGCAGTTCTTC.

The chain is built from TRBV9 and TRBJ2-3; D may be TRBD1 or TRBD2 (5 bases each). This CDR3 spans 14 amino acids. Looked up from germline, CDR1 is SGDLS and CDR2 is YYNGEE. V lost 3 bases, J lost 5 bases, and 13 bases lay in between. CDR3 nucleotide sequence: TGTGCCAGCAGCGAGGGACCCTCAGGAGATACGCAGTATTTT. Amino acid sequence: CASSEGPSGDTQYF.

The chain links TRBV11-1 to TRBJ2-1; perhaps D is TRBD1 or TRBD2 (6 bases each). Germline CDR1 reads SGHAT; CDR2 reads FQDESV (reference sequence). The V gene lost 2 bases and the J gene lost 4 bases, with 12 bases spanning the gap. CDR3 length: 15 residues. In DNA, the CDR3 is TGTGCCAGCAGCTTAAGGGGGGCCGGGTACAATGAGCAGTTCTTC. Encoded protein: CASSLRGAGYNEQFF. The full variable domain, its missing parts supplied by reference TRBV11-1 and TRBJ2-1, is EAEVAQSPRYKITEKSQAVAFWCDPISGHATLYWYRQILGQGPELLVQFQDESVVDDSQLPKDRFSAERLKGVDSTLKIQPAELGDSAMYLCASSLRGAGYNEQFFGPGTRLTVL.

The chain couples TRBV5-1 to TRBJ2-7; 9 nucleotides align to TRBD1. Germline values: CDR1 SGHRS, CDR2 YFSETQ. The V segment lost 4 bases and the J segment 2 bases; nucleotides outside the gene matches: 4. This CDR3 region has 14 residues. DNA for the CDR3: TGCGCCAGCAGCGGGGACAGGGTCACCTACGAGCAGTACTTC. Its translation: CASSGDRVTYEQYF.

The V call is TRBV7-2, the J call TRBJ2-7; D remains ambiguous. Between the trimmed V and J ends, which lost 5 bases and 2 bases, there was a span of 13 bases. The germline V gene has CDR1 SGHTA and CDR2 FQGNSA. The CDR3 has 14 amino acids. CDR3 in DNA: TGTGCCAGCAGCCCATCGGCACAGACCTACGAGCAGTACTTC. This codes for CASSPSAQTYEQYF.

The chain employs TRBV5-1 and TRBJ2-3; TRBD2 matches 13 bases. CDR1 and CDR2 (germline): SGHRS, YFSETQ. V dropped 2 bases and J dropped 2; count of bases not matched to a gene: 2. The CDR3 covers 16 residues. The DNA for the CDR3 is TGCGCCAGCAGCTTAGGGACTAGCGGGATCACAGATACGCAGTATTTT. Amino acid sequence: CASSLGTSGITDTQYF.

V and J are TRBV28 and TRBJ1-1; 7 bases agree with TRBD1. The CDR3 spans 16 residues. Germline values: CDR1 MDHEN, CDR2 SYDVKM. J gave up 0 bases and V 10 bases, and 14 bases lay outside the gene matches. The chain's CDR3 is CANHALQGPLNTEAFF. CDR3 coding DNA: TGTGCCAACCACGCCTTACAGGGGCCCCTGAACACTGAAGCTTTCTTT.

This clone was found a few times. This CDR3 is missing its conserved last phenylalanine or tryptophan, likely due to a read error. The DNA is left out, because the CDR3 cannot be placed on it with certainty; the CDR3 is given as TCRdb lists it. The V call is TRBV6-4, the J call TRBJ2-7; TRBD2, as called in the table, went unchecked against the DNA. The CDR3 is made up of 10 amino acids, end residues included. Germline CDR1 is MRHNA and CDR2 is SNTAGT. The CDR3 is CASSDSNGEI.

The chain has TRBV7-6 and TRBJ1-6; 7 bases line up with TRBD1. There are 14 residues in the CDR3. Trimming at V came to 5 bases and at J to 7 bases, leaving 5 bases not matched to a gene. From germline, CDR1 is SGHVS and CDR2 FNYEAQ. CDR3 loop: CASSPGTVNSPLHF. The CDR3 coding sequence is TGTGCCAGCAGCCCCGGGACAGTCAATTCACCCCTCCACTTT.